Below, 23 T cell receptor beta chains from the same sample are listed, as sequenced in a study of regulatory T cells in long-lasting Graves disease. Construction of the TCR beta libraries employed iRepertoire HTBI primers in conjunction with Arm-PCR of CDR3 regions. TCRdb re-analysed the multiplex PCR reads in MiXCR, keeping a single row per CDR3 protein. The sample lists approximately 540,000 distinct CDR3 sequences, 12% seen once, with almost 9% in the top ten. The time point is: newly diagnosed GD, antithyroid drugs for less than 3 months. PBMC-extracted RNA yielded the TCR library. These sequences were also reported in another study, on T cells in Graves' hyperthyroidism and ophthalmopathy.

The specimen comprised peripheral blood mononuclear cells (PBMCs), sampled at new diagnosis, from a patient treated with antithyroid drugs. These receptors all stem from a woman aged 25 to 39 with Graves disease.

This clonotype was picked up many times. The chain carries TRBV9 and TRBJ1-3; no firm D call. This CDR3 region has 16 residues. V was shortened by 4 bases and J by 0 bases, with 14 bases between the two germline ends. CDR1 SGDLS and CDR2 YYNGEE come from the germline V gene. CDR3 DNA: TGTGCCAGCAGCCGTTTATCAGTTAACTCTGGAAACACCATATATTTT. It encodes CASSRLSVNSGNTIYF.

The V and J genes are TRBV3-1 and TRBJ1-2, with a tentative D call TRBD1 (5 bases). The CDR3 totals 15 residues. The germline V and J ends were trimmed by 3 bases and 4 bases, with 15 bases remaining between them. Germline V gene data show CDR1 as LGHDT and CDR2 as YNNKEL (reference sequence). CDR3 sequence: CASSHSTALSYGYTF. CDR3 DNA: TGTGCCAGCAGCCACTCGACAGCTCTATCCTATGGCTACACCTTC. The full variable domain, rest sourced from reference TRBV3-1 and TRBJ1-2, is DTAVSQTPKYLVTQMGNDKSIKCEQNLGHDTMYWYKQDSKKFLKIMFSYNNKELIINETVPNRFSPKSPDKAHLNLHINSLELGDSAVYFCASSHSTALSYGYTFGSGTRLTVV.

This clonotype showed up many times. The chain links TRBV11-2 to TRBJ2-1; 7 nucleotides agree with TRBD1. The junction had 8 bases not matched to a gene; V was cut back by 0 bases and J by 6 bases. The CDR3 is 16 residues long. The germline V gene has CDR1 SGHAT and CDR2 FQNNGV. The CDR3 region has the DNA TGTGCCAGCAGCTTAGAGCCCACAGGGGCCCGCAATGAGCAGTTCTTC. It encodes CASSLEPTGARNEQFF.

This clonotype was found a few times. The CDR3: CSAPGSGGFNTGELFF. The CDR3 DNA reads as TGCAGCGCCCCTGGATCGGGAGGTTTTAACACCGGGGAGCTGTTTTTT. The rearrangement links TRBV20-1 to TRBJ2-2; 7 bases agree with TRBD2. Germline V gene data show CDR1 as DFQATT and CDR2 as SNEGSKA (reference sequence). The CDR3 spans 16 residues.

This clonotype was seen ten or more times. Here the CDR3 DNA reads TGTGCCAGCAGTTTCTTATCAGTTGAATCACCCCTCCACTTT. Translation gives CASSFLSVESPLHF. This chain joins TRBV12-3 or TRBV12-4 and TRBJ1-6; no clear D gene. The CDR3 has 14 amino acids. V was shortened by 3 bases and J by 10 bases, with 13 bases between the two germline ends.

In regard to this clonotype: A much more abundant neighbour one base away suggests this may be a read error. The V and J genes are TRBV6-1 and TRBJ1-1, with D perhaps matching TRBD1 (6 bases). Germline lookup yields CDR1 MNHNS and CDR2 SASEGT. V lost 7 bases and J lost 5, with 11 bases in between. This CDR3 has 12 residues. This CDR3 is CASTGAQTEAFF. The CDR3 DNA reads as TGTGCCAGCACGGGGGCGCAGACTGAAGCTTTCTTT.

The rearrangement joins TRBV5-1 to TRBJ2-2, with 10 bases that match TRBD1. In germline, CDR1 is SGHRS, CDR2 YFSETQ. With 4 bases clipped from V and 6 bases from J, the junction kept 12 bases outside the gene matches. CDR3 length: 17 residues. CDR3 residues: CASSGRQGARIAGELFF. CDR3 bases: TGCGCCAGCAGCGGCAGACAGGGGGCGCGGATCGCCGGGGAGCTGTTTTTT.

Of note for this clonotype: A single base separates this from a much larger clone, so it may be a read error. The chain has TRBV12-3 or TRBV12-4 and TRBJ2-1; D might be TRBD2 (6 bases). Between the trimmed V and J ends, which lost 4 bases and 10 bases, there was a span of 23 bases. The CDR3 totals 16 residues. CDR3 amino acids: CASSSSGGRMTYEQFF. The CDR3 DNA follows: TGTGCCAGCAGTTCTAGTGGAGGGAGGATGACCTACGAGCAGTTCTTC.

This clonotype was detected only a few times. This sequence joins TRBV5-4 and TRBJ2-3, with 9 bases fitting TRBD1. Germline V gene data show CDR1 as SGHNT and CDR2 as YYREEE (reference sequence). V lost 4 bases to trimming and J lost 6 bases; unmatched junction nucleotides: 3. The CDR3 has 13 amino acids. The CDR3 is CASSPGTGDTQYF. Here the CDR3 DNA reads TGTGCCAGCAGCCCAGGGACAGGGGATACGCAGTATTTT.

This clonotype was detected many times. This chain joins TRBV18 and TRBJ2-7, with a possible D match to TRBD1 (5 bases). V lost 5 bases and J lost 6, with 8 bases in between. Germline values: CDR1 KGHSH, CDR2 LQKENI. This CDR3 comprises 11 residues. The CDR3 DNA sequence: TGTGCCAGCTCATTTGGGGCCGAGCAGTACTTC. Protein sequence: CASSFGAEQYF.

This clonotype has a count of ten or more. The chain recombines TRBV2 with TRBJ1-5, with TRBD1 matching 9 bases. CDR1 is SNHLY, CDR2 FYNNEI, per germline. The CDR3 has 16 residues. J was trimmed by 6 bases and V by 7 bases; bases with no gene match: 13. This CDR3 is CASTGDREQSGQPQHF. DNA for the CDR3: TGTGCCAGCACCGGGGACAGGGAGCAAAGTGGTCAGCCCCAGCATTTT.

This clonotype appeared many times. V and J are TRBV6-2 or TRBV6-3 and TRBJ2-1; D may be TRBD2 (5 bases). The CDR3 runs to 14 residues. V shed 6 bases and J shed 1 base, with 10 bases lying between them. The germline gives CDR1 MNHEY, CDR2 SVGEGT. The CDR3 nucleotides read TGTGCCAGCAGATATAGAGGGTCCTACAATGAGCAGTTCTTC. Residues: CASRYRGSYNEQFF.

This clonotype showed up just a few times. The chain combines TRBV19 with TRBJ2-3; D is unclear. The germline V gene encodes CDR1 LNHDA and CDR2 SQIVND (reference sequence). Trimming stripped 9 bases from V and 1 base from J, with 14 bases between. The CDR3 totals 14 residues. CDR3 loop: CASRTLKGTDTQYF. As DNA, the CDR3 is TGTGCCAGCAGAACTCTCAAGGGCACAGATACGCAGTATTTT.

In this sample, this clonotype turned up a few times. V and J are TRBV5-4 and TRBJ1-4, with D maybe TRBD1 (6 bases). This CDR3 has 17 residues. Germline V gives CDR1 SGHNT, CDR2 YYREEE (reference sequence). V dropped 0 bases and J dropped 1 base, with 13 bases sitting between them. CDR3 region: CASSLVGGRGTNEKLFF. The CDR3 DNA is TGTGCCAGCAGCTTGGTAGGGGGAAGGGGAACTAATGAAAAACTGTTTTTT.

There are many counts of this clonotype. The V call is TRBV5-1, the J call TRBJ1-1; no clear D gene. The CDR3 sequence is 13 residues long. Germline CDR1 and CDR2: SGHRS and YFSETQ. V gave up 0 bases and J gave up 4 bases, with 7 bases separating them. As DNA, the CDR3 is TGCGCCAGCAGCTTGGACTGGGGCACTGAAGCTTTCTTT. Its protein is CASSLDWGTEAFF.

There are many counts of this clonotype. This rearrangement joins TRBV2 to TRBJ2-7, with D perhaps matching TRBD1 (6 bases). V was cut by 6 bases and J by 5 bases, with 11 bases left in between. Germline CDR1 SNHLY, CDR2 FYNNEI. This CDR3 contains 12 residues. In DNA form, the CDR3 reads TGTGCCAGCAGCAGACAGGTCCACGAGCAGTACTTC. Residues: CASSRQVHEQYF. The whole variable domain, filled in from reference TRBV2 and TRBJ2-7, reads EPEVTQTPSHQVTQMGQEVILRCVPISNHLYFYWYRQILGQKVEFLVSFYNNEISEKSEIFDDQFSVERPDGSNFTLKIRSTKLEDSAMYFCASSRQVHEQYFGPGTRLTVT.

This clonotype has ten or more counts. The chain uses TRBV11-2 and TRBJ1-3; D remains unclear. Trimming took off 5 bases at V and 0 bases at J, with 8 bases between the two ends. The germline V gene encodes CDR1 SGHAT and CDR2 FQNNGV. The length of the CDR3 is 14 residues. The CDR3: CASSARASGNTIYF. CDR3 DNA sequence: TGTGCCAGCAGCGCTAGGGCCTCTGGAAACACCATATATTTT.

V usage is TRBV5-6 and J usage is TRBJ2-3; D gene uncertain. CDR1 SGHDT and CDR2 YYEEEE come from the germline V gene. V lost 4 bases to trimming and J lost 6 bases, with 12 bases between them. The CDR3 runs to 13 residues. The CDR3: CASSPIGVDTQYF. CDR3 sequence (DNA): TGTGCCAGCAGCCCAATCGGCGTTGATACGCAGTATTTT.

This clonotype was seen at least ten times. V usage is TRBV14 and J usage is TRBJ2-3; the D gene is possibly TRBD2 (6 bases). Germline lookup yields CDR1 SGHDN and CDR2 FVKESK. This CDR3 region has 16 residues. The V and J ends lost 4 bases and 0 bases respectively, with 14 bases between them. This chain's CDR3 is CASSLQGGASTDTQYF. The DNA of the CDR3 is TGTGCCAGCAGCCTGCAGGGAGGCGCAAGCACAGATACGCAGTATTTT.

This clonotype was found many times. This CDR3 reads CASSLAGDRPFF. The CDR3 coding sequence is TGTGCCAGCAGCTTAGCAGGGGACAGGCCGTTCTTC. The chain recombines TRBV7-2 with TRBJ2-1, with 8 bases aligning to TRBD1. The CDR3 has 12 residues. V lost 0 bases to trimming and J lost 15 bases; unmatched junction nucleotides: 4. CDR1 and CDR2 (germline): SGHTA, FQGNSA.

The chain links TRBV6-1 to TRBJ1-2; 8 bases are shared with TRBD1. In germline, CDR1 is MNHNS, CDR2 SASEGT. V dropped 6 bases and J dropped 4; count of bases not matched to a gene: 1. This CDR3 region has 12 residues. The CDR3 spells CASRDRVYGYTF. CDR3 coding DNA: TGTGCCAGCAGGGACAGGGTCTATGGCTACACCTTC.

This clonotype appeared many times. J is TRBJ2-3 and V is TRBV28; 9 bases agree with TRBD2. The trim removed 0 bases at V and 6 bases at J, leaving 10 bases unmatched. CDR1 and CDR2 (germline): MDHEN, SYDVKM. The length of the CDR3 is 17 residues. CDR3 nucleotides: TGTGCCAGCAGTTTATGGGCAGCGGGAGGTCACAGGGATACGCAGTATTTT. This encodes CASSLWAAGGHRDTQYF.

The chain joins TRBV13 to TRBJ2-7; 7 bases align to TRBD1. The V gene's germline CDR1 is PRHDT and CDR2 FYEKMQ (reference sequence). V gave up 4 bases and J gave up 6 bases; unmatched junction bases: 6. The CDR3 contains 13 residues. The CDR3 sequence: CASSYRGLSEQYF. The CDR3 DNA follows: TGTGCCAGCAGCTACAGGGGATTGAGCGAGCAGTACTTC. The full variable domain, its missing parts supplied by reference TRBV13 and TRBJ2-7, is AAGVIQSPRHLIKEKRETATLKCYPIPRHDTVYWYQQGPGQDPQFLISFYEKMQSDKGSIPDRFSAQQFSDYHSELNMSSLELGDSALYFCASSYRGLSEQYFGPGTRLTVT.